This TCR beta chain appears in the sequencing data of a study of blood T cells in healthy people across ages. Per sample, no less than 5 micrograms of total RNA were extracted. The CDR3 is 13 residues long. Germline V gene sequence: CDR1 SQVTM, CDR2 ANQGSEA. The V end lost 7 bases, the J end lost 3 bases, and 14 bases lay between the germline ends. Primed by a sample-barcoded 5' primer and a J-beta primer mix, a second PCR proceeded for roughly 6 to 12 cycles. In TCRdb, the 5' RACE reads were re-called with MiXCR into one record per CDR3 protein. This sample has 700,000 to 850,000 distinct CDR3 sequences, with under 40% found just once. A remark on this clonotype: The target antigen is unknown.

Findings and caveats of the study: The study found more naive CD4+ cells and higher diversity in long-lived than aged donors. From one million sequenced T cells, diversity estimates were lower bounds. Because sorting was not performed, PBMCs prevented conclusive naive versus antigen-experienced comparison.

This receptor was taken from a man aged 18 to 29 in good health. The chain is built from TRBV29-1 and TRBJ2-3; a possible D gene is TRBD2 (6 bases). Sequences were obtained from blood. The CDR3 sequence: CSGNTGGTDTQYF. CDR3 DNA sequence: TGCAGCGGTAACACCGGGGGAACAGATACGCAGTATTTT.